One and the same sample provided the 26 T cell receptor beta chains below, sequenced in a study of T cell responses to AZD1222 COVID-19 vaccine. The assay was immunoSEQ multiplex PCR, and TCRdb's table has in-frame clones only and misses some. The sample shows around 130,000 clones, 80% to 90% of them seen only once. Sequencing was performed on peripheral blood, taken on day 0 of AZD1222 vaccination. All receptors derive from an adult in good health.

This clone turned up a few times. The chain carries TRBV4-2 and TRBJ2-1, with 10 bases matching TRBD2. Germline CDR1 and CDR2: LGHNA and YNFKEQ. The J segment lost 9 bases and the V segment lost 0 bases, leaving 5 bases of the junction unmatched. The CDR3 runs to 15 residues. CDR3 DNA sequence: TGTGCCAGCAGCCAAGAGATAGCGGGAGGTGGTGAGCAGTTCTTC. It specifies CASSQEIAGGGEQFF.

This clone has a single count. The rearrangement links TRBV14 to TRBJ2-7; D uncertain. Between the trimmed V and J ends, which lost 0 bases and 1 base, there was a span of 7 bases. The CDR3 is made up of 14 amino acids. Germline-derived CDR1 and CDR2 are SGHDN and FVKESK. DNA of the CDR3: TGTGCCAGCAGCCAAGATTCGGATTCCTACGAGCAGTACTTC. Translating gives CASSQDSDSYEQYF. The variable domain in full, with the rest retrieved from reference TRBV14 and TRBJ2-7, is EAGVTQFPSHSVIEKGQTVTLRCDPISGHDNLYWYRRVMGKEIKFLLHFVKESKQDESGMPNNRFLAERTGGTYSTLKVQPAELEDSGVYFCASSQDSDSYEQYFGPGTRLTVT.

The V gene is TRBV19, the J gene TRBJ2-3; D is uncertain. Trimming removed 6 bases from V and 5 bases from J, with 12 bases in between. CDR3 size: 13 residues. In germline, CDR1 is LNHDA, CDR2 SQIVND (reference sequence). The CDR3 reads CASRGSTGDTQYF. CDR3 bases: TGTGCCAGTAGAGGCAGTACCGGAGATACGCAGTATTTT.

This chain joins TRBV5-1 and TRBJ2-1, with D tentatively TRBD2 (6 bases). The CDR3 spans 16 residues. The ends were cut back, 7 bases at V and 1 base at J, with 18 bases in the middle. CDR1 and CDR2 from the germline V gene are SGHRS and YFSETQ. DNA for the CDR3: TGCGCCAGCTGTTATATGTTGGCGGGGTCCTACAATGAGCAGTTCTTC. Its translation: CASCYMLAGSYNEQFF.

The CDR3 loop is CASGRGDVVEQYF. The DNA of the CDR3 is TGTGCTAGTGGGCGGGGGGACGTGGTCGAGCAGTACTTC. The chain links TRBV12-5 to TRBJ2-7; 8 nucleotides match TRBD2. From germline, CDR1 is LGHNT and CDR2 FRNRAP. V shed 6 bases, J shed 6 bases, and the junction held 7 bases outside the gene matches. The CDR3 sequence is 13 residues long.

This clone was picked up a small number of times. The gene calls are TRBV7-3 and TRBJ1-1; the match to TRBD1 covers 8 bases. Trimming took 6 bases from V and 5 from J; bases not matched to a gene: 5. The CDR3 is 13 amino acids. Germline CDR1 is SGHTA and CDR2 is FQGTGA. The CDR3 loop reads CASSLDRATEAFF. For the CDR3, the DNA is TGTGCCAGCAGTCTGGACAGGGCTACTGAAGCTTTCTTT.

V is TRBV3-1 (or the pseudogene TRBV3-2) and J is TRBJ1-4; D remains ambiguous. This CDR3 contains 15 residues. The germline V gene has CDR1 LGHDT and CDR2 YNNKEL (reference sequence). V lost 4 bases and J 0 bases, leaving 9 bases between the germline ends. CDR3 DNA: TGTGCCAGCAGCCTGGACGGTGCAACTAATGAAAAACTGTTTTTT. It encodes CASSLDGATNEKLFF.

The gene calls are TRBV18 and TRBJ1-3; D remains unclear. The germline V gene encodes CDR1 KGHSH and CDR2 LQKENI. This CDR3 has 16 amino acids. V gave up 5 bases and J gave up 0 bases, with 14 bases separating them. CDR3 bases: TGTGCCAGCTCATACGACATACCGAGCTCTGGAAACACCATATATTTT. Its translation is CASSYDIPSSGNTIYF. The full variable domain, rest sourced from reference TRBV18 and TRBJ1-3, is NAGVMQNPRHLVRRRGQEARLRCSPMKGHSHVYWYRQLPEEGLKFMVYLQKENIIDESGMPKERFSAEFPKEGPSILRIQQVVRGDSAAYFCASSYDIPSSGNTIYFGEGSWLTVV.

The chain uses TRBV5-6 and TRBJ1-2, with 8 positions matching TRBD1. The V gene's germline CDR1 is SGHDT and CDR2 YYEEEE. J was trimmed by 8 bases and V by 3 bases; bases with no gene match: 6. There are 13 residues in the CDR3. CDR3 protein: CASSWDRNEGYTF. CDR3 DNA: TGTGCCAGCAGCTGGGACAGGAATGAGGGCTACACCTTC.

V and J are TRBV9 and TRBJ2-1, with D unresolved. Looked up from germline, CDR1 is SGDLS and CDR2 is YYNGEE. Trimming left V 4 bases short and J 7 bases short, with 9 bases between. CDR3 length equals 12 residues. CDR3 in amino acids: CASSRARNEQFF. CDR3 in DNA: TGTGCCAGCAGCCGAGCGCGGAATGAGCAGTTCTTC.

The chain is built from TRBV5-6 and TRBJ1-2, with D maybe TRBD1 (6 bases). The CDR3 contains 15 residues. Between the trimmed V and J ends, which lost 4 bases and 4 bases, there was a span of 17 bases. CDR1 and CDR2 from the germline V gene are SGHDT and YYEEEE. The CDR3 sequence: CASSTAPTGVYGYTF. The DNA for the CDR3 is TGTGCCAGCAGCACTGCCCCGACAGGTGTCTATGGCTACACCTTC.

V gene TRBV14 combines with J gene TRBJ2-7, with a weak D call TRBD1 (6 bases). Between the trimmed V and J ends, which lost 4 bases and 4 bases, there was a span of 14 bases. This CDR3 is built from 14 residues. Germline V lookup: CDR1 SGHDN, CDR2 FVKESK. CDR3 in DNA: TGTGCCAGCAGCCTAGGACAGATTACTTACGAGCAGTACTTC. This sequence encodes CASSLGQITYEQYF.

The CDR3 bases are TGTGCCATCAGTGTCACTGTGGTCAGCACTGAAGCTTTCTTT. This encodes CAISVTVVSTEAFF. V usage is TRBV10-3 and J usage is TRBJ1-1; D uncertain. Germline CDR1 is ENHRY and CDR2 is SYGVKD. Trimming took 4 bases from V and 4 from J, leaving 13 bases between them. CDR3 size: 14 residues.

V usage is TRBV3-1 (or the pseudogene TRBV3-2) and J usage is TRBJ1-2, with D possibly being TRBD1 (5 bases). Germline CDR1 is LGHDT and CDR2 is YNNKEL (reference sequence). Trimming left V 6 bases short and J 8 bases short, with 22 bases between. The CDR3 runs 15 residues. CDR3: CASSPGQGPLVGYTF. Written as DNA, the CDR3 is TGTGCCAGCAGTCCAGGGCAGGGTCCCCTCGTCGGCTACACCTTC.

This chain links TRBV7-2 with TRBJ2-7; D remains unclear. Germline values: CDR1 SGHTA, CDR2 FQGNSA. The CDR3 consists of 13 residues. Trimming took off 5 bases at V and 2 bases at J, with 10 bases between the two ends. The CDR3 here is CASSKMKPYEQYF. In DNA, the CDR3 is TGTGCCAGCAGCAAAATGAAGCCCTACGAGCAGTACTTC.

The chain employs TRBV19 and TRBJ2-3, with 8 bases that match TRBD1. Per germline, CDR1 LNHDA and CDR2 SQIVND (reference sequence). Trimming at V came to 2 bases and at J to 5 bases, leaving 6 bases not matched to a gene. There are 15 residues in the CDR3. The CDR3 protein is CASSISGGALDTQYF. Here the CDR3 DNA reads TGTGCCAGTAGTATATCAGGGGGCGCGTTAGATACGCAGTATTTT.

This clone has a single count. The rearrangement joins TRBV5-1 to TRBJ2-7, with 8 bases aligning to TRBD1. Germline V lookup: CDR1 SGHRS, CDR2 YFSETQ. This CDR3 region has 15 residues. J gave up 2 bases and V 4 bases, and 8 bases lay outside the gene matches. CDR3 region: CASSPPTRGPYEQYF. CDR3 DNA sequence: TGCGCCAGCAGCCCTCCAACCAGGGGGCCCTACGAGCAGTACTTC.

In its sample, this clone ranks as medium-sized (0.01 to 0.1%). Here the CDR3 reads CASSQLVSGAYNEQFF. DNA for the CDR3: TGCGCCAGCAGCCAGTTGGTTTCGGGCGCCTACAATGAGCAGTTCTTC. J is TRBJ2-1 and V is TRBV4-3; D gene unclear. The CDR3 extends over 16 amino acids. V was shortened by 3 bases and J by 2 bases, with 14 bases between the two germline ends. CDR1 is LGHNA, CDR2 YSLEER, per germline.

The chain is built from TRBV6-5 and TRBJ2-7; 10 nucleotides match TRBD1. Germline V CDR1 and CDR2: MNHEY, SVGAGI. V trimming: 4 bases; J trimming: 4 bases; junction bases outside the gene matches: 7. The CDR3 extends over 15 amino acids. CDR3 residues: CASSLAGQGNYEQYF. The CDR3 DNA reads TGTGCCAGCAGTTTGGCGGGACAGGGGAATTACGAGCAGTACTTC.

V and J are TRBV27 and TRBJ1-3; D not resolved. V was trimmed by 6 bases and J by 0 bases, leaving 21 bases between them. The germline CDR1 and CDR2 sequences are MNHEY and SMNVEV (reference sequence). CDR3 length equals 18 residues. The CDR3 sequence: CASSKFMASGSSGNTIYF. CDR3 DNA sequence: TGTGCCAGCAGCAAATTCATGGCGTCCGGGAGCTCTGGAAACACCATATATTTT.

This clone was seen only once. The chain combines TRBV30 with TRBJ1-1; no reliable D call. V lost 0 bases and J 5 bases, leaving 4 bases between the germline ends. Germline V gene data show CDR1 as GTSNPN and CDR2 as SVGIG (reference sequence). CDR3 length: 11 residues. CDR3 protein: CAWSVNTEAFF. The CDR3 DNA reads as TGTGCCTGGAGTGTTAATACTGAAGCTTTCTTT.

The J gene is TRBJ2-3, the V gene TRBV2; 9 nucleotides line up with TRBD2. CDR1 is SNHLY and CDR2 is FYNNEI in the germline V gene. CDR3 size: 16 residues. V lost 6 bases and J lost 1; bases outside the gene matches: 8. CDR3 bases: TGTGCCAGCAGAGCTACTCAGCGGGGGGGCACAGATACGCAGTATTTT. Its protein product is CASRATQRGGTDTQYF.

This clone was detected only once. The J gene is TRBJ1-2, the V gene TRBV30; D is perhaps TRBD1 (6 bases). The length of the CDR3 is 14 residues. V dropped 3 bases and J dropped 1 base, with 12 bases sitting between them. Germline CDR1 and CDR2: GTSNPN and SVGIG (reference sequence). The CDR3 here is CAWRIQGSNYGYTF. CDR3 DNA: TGTGCCTGGAGGATACAGGGTAGTAACTATGGCTACACCTTC.

This clone is a singleton in its sample. The chain recombines TRBV7-3 with TRBJ2-5, with TRBD2 matching over 7 bases. J lost 5 bases, V lost 5 bases, and 8 bases had no gene match. Germline CDR1 reads SGHTA; CDR2 reads FQGTGA. This CDR3 region has 14 residues. Written as DNA, the CDR3 is TGTGCCAGCAGCGCCCGGACTAGGTTGGAGACCCAGTACTTC. This gives the protein CASSARTRLETQYF.

The chain links TRBV24-1 to TRBJ1-5; perhaps TRBD1 as D (5 bases). CDR1 and CDR2 from the germline V gene are KGHDR and SFDVKD. The CDR3 loop spans 14 amino acids. Trimming shortened V by 0 bases and J by 5 bases, and 7 bases separated the two germline ends. The CDR3 DNA is TGTGCCACCAGTGATTTGACAGGTGATCAGCCCCAGCATTTT. Its protein product is CATSDLTGDQPQHF.

This chain links TRBV30 with TRBJ1-5; 8 bases agree with TRBD1. The CDR3 is 17 residues long. The V gene end was trimmed by 0 bases and the J gene end by 7 bases; junction bases not matched to a gene: 14. Looked up from germline, CDR1 is GTSNPN and CDR2 is SVGIG (reference sequence). The CDR3 DNA is TGTGCCTGGAGTGTACCGATCTCCAGGGGGCGGAGGCAGCCCCAGCATTTT. Encoded protein: CAWSVPISRGRRQPQHF.